The source of this T cell receptor beta chain is a study of vaccination and CD4 T cells after COVID-19. Background on the study: Stimulation of the cells used overlapping spike peptide pools from SARS-CoV-2 and from the common cold coronaviruses HCoV-NL63, HCoV-OC43 and HCoV-229E.

Comment on this clonotype: Its antigen is not identified.

Time point here: late sampling 161 to 241 days after vaccination in a few convalescent patients. Treatment specified: approximately nine-day PBMC culture with coronavirus spike peptide pools or control peptides (ViraFEST assay). The ViraFEST method relied on peptide pools to expand antigen-specific T cells, followed by TCR sequencing. The CDR3 is 13 residues long. Germline V gene sequence: CDR1 SGHVS, CDR2 FNYEAQ. With 1 base removed from V and 4 bases from J, the gap between germline ends came to 2 bases. Sequencing of cultured CD4+ T cell DNA used the Oncomine TCR Beta short-read assay. From the PCR reads, TCRdb called clonotypes with MiXCR, one entry per CDR3 protein. Counted here are 20,000 to 25,000 distinct CDR3 sequences, 30% to 45% occurring once; the ten biggest clones make up 8.6%.

The genes are TRBV7-6 and TRBJ2-6; D is ambiguous. This receptor was obtained from a human donor who had recovered from COVID-19. Specimen: CD4+ T cells from blood, cultured in vitro, collected about 7 months after SARS-CoV-2 vaccination. This CDR3 is CASSLGGANVLTF. As DNA, the CDR3 is TGTGCCAGCAGCTTAGGGGGGGCCAACGTCCTGACTTTC.